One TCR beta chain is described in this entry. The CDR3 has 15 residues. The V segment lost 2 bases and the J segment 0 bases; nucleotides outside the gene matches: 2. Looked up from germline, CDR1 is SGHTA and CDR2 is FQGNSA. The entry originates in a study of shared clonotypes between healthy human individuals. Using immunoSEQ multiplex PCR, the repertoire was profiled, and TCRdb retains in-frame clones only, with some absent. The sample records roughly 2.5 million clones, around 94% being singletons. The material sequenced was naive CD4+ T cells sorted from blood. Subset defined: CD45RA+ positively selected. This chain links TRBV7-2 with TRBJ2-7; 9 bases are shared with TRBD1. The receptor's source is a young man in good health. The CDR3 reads CASSLWDRVSYEQYF. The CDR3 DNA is TGTGCCAGCAGCTTATGGGACAGGGTCTCCTACGAGCAGTACTTC.